The rows below give T cell receptor beta chains drawn from one sample of a study of OX40 agonist ivuxolimab in advanced cancers. Measured with immunoSEQ multiplex PCR; TCRdb has only the in-frame clones, and not every one. Of more than 75,000 clones in the sample, 75% to 90% were seen once. The sequencing here drew on CD4+ or CD8+ T cells sorted from blood, taken in a trial of the OX40 agonist ivuxolimab. The receptors originated from an adult with an advanced solid tumor such as melanoma, head and neck, liver or kidney cancer. The CDR3 runs from the conserved cysteine through the conserved F or W. The D gene is left open where the match is weak. Expanded clones get a size class; other rows say once, few or many, or leave the size out.

V gene	D gene	J gene	clone size	CDR3 DNA	CDR3 protein
TRBV7-9	NA	TRBJ2-1	NA	TGTGCCAGCAGCTCCCGAGCGCAGGGCGGCAATGAGCAGTTCTTC	CASSSRAQGGNEQFF
TRBV30	NA	TRBJ1-2	NA	TGTGCCTGGACTATCGACAGTATTGGCTACACCTTC	CAWTIDSIGYTF
TRBV7-2	NA	TRBJ2-3	NA	TGTGCCAGCAGCTTCCCCCACCAGGGTACAGATACGCAGTATTTT	CASSFPHQGTDTQYF
TRBV2	NA	TRBJ1-5	once	TGTGCCAGCAGTGATCAGCAGGGATTCAATCAGCCCCAGCATTTT	CASSDQQGFNQPQHF
TRBV6-5	NA	TRBJ1-6	few	TGTGCCAGCAGTTACTCGATTCAGGGGAATTCACCCCTCCACTTT	CASSYSIQGNSPLHF
TRBV7-9	NA	TRBJ1-1	NA	TGTGCCAGCAGCTTACAAGAGAACACTGAAGCTTTCTTT	CASSLQENTEAFF
TRBV6-5	TRBD2	TRBJ2-5	once	TGTGCCAGCAGCCAGACTAGCGGCCAAGAGACCCAGTACTTC	CASSQTSGQETQYF
TRBV19	NA	TRBJ1-1	NA	TGTGCCAGTAGTCCCCGACCGGGTAGAGACACTGAAGCTTTCTTT	CASSPRPGRDTEAFF
TRBV28	NA	TRBJ1-1	once	TGTGCCAGCAGCTCCTCAGGGGAGGGGAACACTGAAGCTTTCTTT	CASSSSGEGNTEAFF
TRBV25-1	TRBD2	TRBJ2-2	NA	TGTGCCAGCAGGCCCCCGGGACTAGGGAACACCGGGGAGCTGTTTTTT	CASRPPGLGNTGELFF
TRBV9	NA	TRBJ2-2	NA	TGTGCCAGCAGCGTAGTCAACTCTCCCGGGGAGCTGTTTTTT	CASSVVNSPGELFF
TRBV5-1	NA	TRBJ1-5	NA	TGCGCCAGCAGCCTAATTGGTCAGGTAAACCAGCCCCAGCATTTT	CASSLIGQVNQPQHF
TRBV19	NA	TRBJ1-2	NA	TGTGCCAGTAGTATGGAGGGGAGGGTCTATGGCTACACCTTC	CASSMEGRVYGYTF
TRBV11-2	TRBD2	TRBJ2-1	NA	TGTGCCAGCAGCTCTCGAGCGGGAGGGTACAATGAGCAGTTCTTC	CASSSRAGGYNEQFF
TRBV5-1	TRBD1	TRBJ1-2	NA	TGCGCCAGCAGCCCGTCAACAGGGGCCCATGGCTACACCTTC	CASSPSTGAHGYTF
TRBV19	NA	TRBJ1-1	NA	TGTGCCAGTAGTTCGGGGTACAACCCCGGTGAAGCTTTCTTT	CASSSGYNPGEAFF
TRBV6-1	NA	TRBJ2-7	NA	TGTGCCAGCAGTGTTTCGGATCAGGGGTCCACCTACGAGCAGTACTTC	CASSVSDQGSTYEQYF
TRBV6-5	NA	TRBJ2-3	medium-sized	TGTGCCAGCAGTTACTCGATCCGGGCGGCGACAGATACGCAGTATTTT	CASSYSIRAATDTQYF
TRBV15	NA	TRBJ1-5	NA	TGTGCCACCAGCAGAGATAAACAGGGTAATCAGCCCCAGCATTTT	CATSRDKQGNQPQHF
TRBV5-6	TRBD1	TRBJ2-2	NA	TGTGCCAGCAGCCGGACAGGTGGCACCGGGGAGCTGTTTTTT	CASSRTGGTGELFF
TRBV6-1	NA	TRBJ1-1	NA	TGTGCCAGCAGTGAAAACCCGGGGACCCGGCATACTGAAGCTTTCTTT	CASSENPGTRHTEAFF
TRBV4-3	NA	TRBJ1-1	NA	TGCGCCAGCAGCCAAGATCGGACATTCCTGAACACTGAAGCTTTCTTT	CASSQDRTFLNTEAFF
TRBV5-4	TRBD1	TRBJ1-1	NA	TGTGCCACCCGGACAGGGCAAATTAGTGGGACTGAAGCTTTCTTT	CATRTGQISGTEAFF
TRBV7-9	NA	TRBJ1-2	NA	TGTGCCAGCAGCTTAGGGGGGAGCTATGGCTACACCTTC	CASSLGGSYGYTF
TRBV7-2	TRBD2	TRBJ2-5	NA	TGTGCCAGCAGCTTAGCACCCAGCGGCGGGGGGGAAGAGACCCAGTACTTC	CASSLAPSGGGEETQYF
TRBV7-9	NA	TRBJ1-1	NA	TGTGCCAGCAGGCCTATACCGAACACTGAAGCTTTCTTT	CASRPIPNTEAFF
TRBV28	NA	TRBJ1-3	NA	TGTGCCAGCAGTCCCCCAGTCAGAGCCTCTGGAAACACCATATATTTT	CASSPPVRASGNTIYF
TRBV6-1	TRBD1	TRBJ2-7	once	TGTGCCAGCAGTGAAGGCACAGGGGGATATCGCGAGCAGTACTTC	CASSEGTGGYREQYF
TRBV2	TRBD2	TRBJ2-1	few	TGTGCCAGCAGTCAGGGACTAGTCAATGAGCAGTTCTTC	CASSQGLVNEQFF
TRBV18	TRBD2	TRBJ2-1	NA	TGTGCCAGCTCCCTGAATCAAGCGGGAGCCTACTACAATGAGCAGTTCTTC	CASSLNQAGAYYNEQFF
TRBV6-6	NA	TRBJ1-3	NA	TGTGCCAGCATCTGGGGCAGAAACCGCTCTGGAAACACCATATATTTT	CASIWGRNRSGNTIYF
TRBV6-5	NA	TRBJ1-5	NA	TGTGCCAGCAGTTCGAGGGGTCAGCCCCAGCATTTT	CASSSRGQPQHF
TRBV30	TRBD1	TRBJ1-2	NA	TGTGCCTGGACGGGACAGGGGGGTAACTATGGCTACACCTTC	CAWTGQGGNYGYTF
TRBV10-2	TRBD2	TRBJ2-7	NA	TGCGCCAGCAAGAGGACTAGCGGTCCCTACGAGCAGTACTTC	CASKRTSGPYEQYF
TRBV16	TRBD1	TRBJ1-1	NA	TGTGCCAGCGACGGACAGGGGAACACTGAAGCTTTCTTT	CASDGQGNTEAFF
TRBV6-6	NA	TRBJ1-5	NA	TGTGCCAGTAGGGGGGACAATCAGCCCCAGCATTTT	CASRGDNQPQHF
TRBV9	NA	TRBJ2-3	NA	TGTGCCAGCAGCGTAGTTGGGACAACCACAGATACGCAGTATTTT	CASSVVGTTTDTQYF